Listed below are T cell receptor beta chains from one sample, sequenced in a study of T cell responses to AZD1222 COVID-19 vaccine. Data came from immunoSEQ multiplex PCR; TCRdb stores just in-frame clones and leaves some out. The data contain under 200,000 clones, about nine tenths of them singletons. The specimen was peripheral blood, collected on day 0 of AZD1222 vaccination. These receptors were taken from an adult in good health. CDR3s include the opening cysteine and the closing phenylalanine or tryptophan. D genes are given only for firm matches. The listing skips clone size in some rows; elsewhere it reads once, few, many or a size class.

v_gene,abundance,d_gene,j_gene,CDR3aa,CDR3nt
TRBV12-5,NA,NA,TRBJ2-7,CASGLGPPEQYF,TGTGCTAGTGGTTTGGGTCCACCCGAGCAGTACTTC
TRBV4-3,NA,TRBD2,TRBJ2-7,CASSHRLAGENEQYF,TGCGCCAGCAGCCACCGACTAGCGGGGGAAAACGAGCAGTACTTC
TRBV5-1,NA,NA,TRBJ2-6,CASSLVPGASYVLTF,TGCGCCAGCAGCTTGGTGCCGGGGGCTTCTTACGTCCTGACTTTC
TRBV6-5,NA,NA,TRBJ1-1,CASSLGTGNTEAFF,TGTGCCAGCAGTCTCGGGACGGGGAACACTGAAGCTTTCTTT
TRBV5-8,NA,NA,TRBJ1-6,CASSRATGAPNSPLHF,TGTGCCAGCAGCCGGGCTACGGGAGCTCCTAATTCACCCCTCCACTTT
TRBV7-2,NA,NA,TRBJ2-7,CASSYLEGGLQYF,TGTGCCAGCAGCTACTTAGAGGGCGGCCTCCAGTACTTC
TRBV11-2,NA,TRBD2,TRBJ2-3,CASSLLGSGSTDTQYF,TGTGCCAGCAGCTTATTGGGTAGCGGGAGCACAGATACGCAGTATTTT
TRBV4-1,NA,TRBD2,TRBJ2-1,CASSRGLAGVSSYNEQFF,TGCGCCAGCAGCCGGGGTCTAGCGGGGGTTAGCTCCTACAATGAGCAGTTCTTC
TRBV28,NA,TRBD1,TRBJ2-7,CASSLAGTGGYEQYF,TGTGCCAGCAGTTTAGCCGGGACAGGGGGATACGAGCAGTACTTC
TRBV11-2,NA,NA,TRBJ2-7,CASSGASGYEQYF,TGTGCCAGCAGCGGGGCCTCAGGGTACGAGCAGTACTTC
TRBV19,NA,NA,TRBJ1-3,CATESSGNTIYF,TGTGCCACTGAGAGCTCTGGAAACACCATATATTTT
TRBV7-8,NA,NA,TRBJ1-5,CASSLAPDASNQPQHF,TGTGCCAGCAGCTTAGCCCCGGACGCGAGCAATCAGCCCCAGCATTTT
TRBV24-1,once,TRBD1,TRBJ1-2,CATSDPGTGQEGYTF,TGTGCCACCAGTGACCCCGGGACAGGCCAGGAAGGCTACACCTTC
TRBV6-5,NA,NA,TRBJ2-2,CASSYGGTGELFF,TGTGCCAGCAGTTACGGCGGCACCGGGGAGCTGTTTTTT
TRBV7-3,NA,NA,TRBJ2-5,CASSFGGFQETQYF,TGTGCCAGCAGCTTTGGGGGGTTCCAAGAGACCCAGTACTTC
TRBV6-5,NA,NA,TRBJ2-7,CASSYARGHEQYF,TGTGCCAGCAGTTACGCCCGGGGGCACGAGCAGTACTTC
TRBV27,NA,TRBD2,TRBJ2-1,CASSLSGSGGGNEQFF,TGTGCCAGCAGTTTATCGGGTAGCGGGGGTGGTAATGAGCAGTTCTTC
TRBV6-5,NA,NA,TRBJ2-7,CASSKGPVFYEQYF,TGTGCCAGCAGTAAGGGGCCCGTTTTCTACGAGCAGTACTTC
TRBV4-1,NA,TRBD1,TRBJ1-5,CASSQVQGEYQPQHF,TGCGCCAGCAGCCAAGTACAGGGGGAGTATCAGCCCCAGCATTTT
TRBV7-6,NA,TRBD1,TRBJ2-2,CASSQRTGLTGELFF,TGTGCCAGCAGCCAGAGGACAGGGTTAACCGGGGAGCTGTTTTTT
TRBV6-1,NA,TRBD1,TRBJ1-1,CASSEDRVTEAFF,TGTGCCAGCAGTGAGGACAGGGTCACTGAAGCTTTCTTT